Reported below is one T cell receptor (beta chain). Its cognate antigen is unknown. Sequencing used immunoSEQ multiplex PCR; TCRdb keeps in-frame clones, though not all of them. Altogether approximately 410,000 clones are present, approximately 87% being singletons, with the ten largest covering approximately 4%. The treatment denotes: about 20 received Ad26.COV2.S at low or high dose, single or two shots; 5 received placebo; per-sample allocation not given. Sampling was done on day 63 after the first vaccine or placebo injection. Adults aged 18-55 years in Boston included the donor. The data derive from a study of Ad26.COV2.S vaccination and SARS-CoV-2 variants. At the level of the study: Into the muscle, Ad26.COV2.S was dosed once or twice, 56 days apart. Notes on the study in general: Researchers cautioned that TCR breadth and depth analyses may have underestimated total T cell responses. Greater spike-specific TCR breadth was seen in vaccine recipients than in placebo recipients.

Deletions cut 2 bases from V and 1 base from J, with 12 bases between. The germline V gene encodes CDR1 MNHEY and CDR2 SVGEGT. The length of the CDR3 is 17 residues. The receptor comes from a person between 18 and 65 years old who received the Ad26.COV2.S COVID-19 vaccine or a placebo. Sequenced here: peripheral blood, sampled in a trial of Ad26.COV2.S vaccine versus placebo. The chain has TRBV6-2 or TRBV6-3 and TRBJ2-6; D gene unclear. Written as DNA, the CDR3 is TGTGCCAGCAGTTACCACCCCATATATTCTGGGGCCAACGTCCTGACTTTC. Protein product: CASSYHPIYSGANVLTF.